Listed below are T cell receptor beta chains from one sample, sequenced in a study of cytomegalovirus exposure and HLA in healthy donors. The repertoire was sequenced with immunoSEQ multiplex PCR; TCRdb's copy has only in-frame clones and lacks some. Here the sample spans approximately 150,000 clones, roughly 90% being singletons. The specimen sequenced was PBMCs. All receptors come from a man in his late teens or twenties in good health and CMV-seronegative. Both conserved end residues are part of each CDR3. Each record gives: clone size, V gene, D gene, J gene, CDR3 DNA, CDR3 protein. A D gene is named only where the DNA matches it firmly. Part of the rows lack a size; the others show once, few, many or a class for expanded clones.

>-|TRBV6-5|TRBD1|TRBJ1-2
TGTGCCAGCGGACTCAGGAGGGGGCAAGGCTACACCTTC
CASGLRRGQGYTF
>-|TRBV18|-|TRBJ1-3
TGTGCCAGCTCATCGGCGGAGGACCCTGGAAACACCATATATTTT
CASSSAEDPGNTIYF
>-|TRBV7-2|TRBD2|TRBJ2-1
TGTGCCAGCACCTTGACTAGCGGGGGGTACAATGAGCAGTTCTTC
CASTLTSGGYNEQFF
>-|TRBV4-1|-|TRBJ2-1
TGCGCCAGCAGCCATAGGACAGTAGACAATGAGCAGTTCTTC
CASSHRTVDNEQFF
>-|TRBV7-2|-|TRBJ2-2
TGTGCCAGCAGCTCAAAAGGAGGTCCCGGGGAGCTGTTTTTT
CASSSKGGPGELFF
>-|TRBV19|TRBD1|TRBJ1-4
TGTGCCAGTAGACAGGGGTCGAGTGAAAAACTGTTTTTT
CASRQGSSEKLFF
>-|TRBV7-2|-|TRBJ2-5
TGTGCCAGCAGCCCCCGGATGGGGCTGGAGACCCAGTACTTC
CASSPRMGLETQYF
>-|TRBV6-5|-|TRBJ1-1
TGTGCCAGCAGTTATGGAGGGGTTGCCACTGAAGCTTTCTTT
CASSYGGVATEAFF
>-|TRBV7-2|TRBD2|TRBJ2-2
TGTGCCAGCAGCACGAGACTAGCGTCGAACACCGGGGAGCTGTTTTTT
CASSTRLASNTGELFF
>-|TRBV19|TRBD1|TRBJ2-5
TGTGCCAGTAGTATAGATTCTGGTGGACAGGGGGCAGGGGAGACCCAGTACTTC
CASSIDSGGQGAGETQYF
>-|TRBV9|-|TRBJ2-7
TGTGCCAGCAGTACTGGACCTCTTTTTGAGGGCGAGCAGTACTTC
CASSTGPLFEGEQYF
>-|TRBV4-2|TRBD2|TRBJ2-2
TGTGCCAGCAGCCAAGTGACTAGCGGGGGGAACACCGGGGAGCTGTTTTTT
CASSQVTSGGNTGELFF
>-|TRBV5-1|-|TRBJ1-4
TGCGCCAGCAGCTTGGCTGTAGTAGGACAGCGGAATGAAAAACTGTTTTTT
CASSLAVVGQRNEKLFF
>-|TRBV7-8|-|TRBJ1-2
TGTGCCAGCAGCTATTCGGGGAACTATGGCTACACCTTC
CASSYSGNYGYTF
>-|TRBV6-5|-|TRBJ1-2
TGTGCCAGCACCCCAAGTCCGGGGTTAGCGGGCTACACCTTC
CASTPSPGLAGYTF
>-|TRBV11-3|TRBD2|TRBJ2-2
TGTGCCAGCAATCCAGGGAGGGCCTTGGGGGAGCTGTTTTTT
CASNPGRALGELFF
>-|TRBV7-9|-|TRBJ2-7
TGTGCCAGCAGCTTAGGACAGTACTACGAGCAGTACTTC
CASSLGQYYEQYF
>-|TRBV5-1|TRBD1|TRBJ1-3
TGCGCCAGCAGCGGGGGACAGGGGGCGGCTGGAAACACCATATATTTT
CASSGGQGAAGNTIYF
>-|TRBV27|TRBD2|TRBJ2-5
TGTGCCAGCGGTCGGGACTACTCTCTAGAGACCCAGTACTTC
CASGRDYSLETQYF
>-|TRBV7-9|-|TRBJ2-3
TGTGCCAGCAGAAGCGAGGGAGATACGCAGTATTTT
CASRSEGDTQYF
>-|TRBV5-1|TRBD1|TRBJ1-1
TGCGCCAGCAGCTTGGTGGCAGGGGGCATGAACACTGAAGCTTTCTTT
CASSLVAGGMNTEAFF
>once|TRBV9|TRBD2|TRBJ2-2
TGTGCCAGCAGCTCCTATACGGGGCTAGCGGGAGTCACCGGGGAGCTGTTTTTT
CASSSYTGLAGVTGELFF
>-|TRBV7-9|TRBD2|TRBJ2-1
TGTGCCAGCAGCCCCGTTACTAGCGGGAGGAATGAGCAGTTCTTC
CASSPVTSGRNEQFF
>-|TRBV5-4|TRBD2|TRBJ2-5
TGTGCCAGCAGGGGCGGGAGTAGAGGGGAGACCCAGTACTTC
CASRGGSRGETQYF
>-|TRBV19|-|TRBJ1-6
TGTGCCAGTAGTATTAGCAACGGAGTCAATTCACCCCTCCACTTT
CASSISNGVNSPLHF
>-|TRBV7-8|-|TRBJ2-2
TGTGCCAGCAGCCCCCGGGACTTCAACACCGGGGAGCTGTTTTTT
CASSPRDFNTGELFF
>few|TRBV2|-|TRBJ1-2
TGTGCCGAATCGCTTCTTGCTAGTCAGAATGGCTACACCTTC
CAESLLASQNGYTF
>-|TRBV5-1|-|TRBJ1-4
TGCGCCAGCAGCCCCGATACAGGGATAAATGAAAAACTGTTTTTT
CASSPDTGINEKLFF
>-|TRBV18|TRBD2|TRBJ2-7
TGTGCCAGCTCATTGCGGGGGGGCGTTCCCTACGAGCAGTACTTC
CASSLRGGVPYEQYF
>-|TRBV21-1|-|TRBJ1-2
TGTGCCAGCAGCAAAGGGGGAACAGGTCCGAACTATGGCTACACCTTC
CASSKGGTGPNYGYTF
>-|TRBV11-2|-|TRBJ1-1
TGTGCCAGCAGCTTAGTAGGGGGGGCGCGGACTGAAGCTTTCTTT
CASSLVGGARTEAFF
>-|TRBV29-1|TRBD1|TRBJ2-7
TGCAGCGTTGGTCCCAGGGGGAACTCCTACGAGCAGTACTTC
CSVGPRGNSYEQYF
>-|TRBV2|-|TRBJ1-5
TGTGCCAGCAGTGAACGCAGGGCTGGCAATCAGCCCCAGCATTTT
CASSERRAGNQPQHF
>-|TRBV7-8|-|TRBJ2-7
TGTGCCACCAAGAAGGGAGGACGAGTCTACGAGCAGTACTTC
CATKKGGRVYEQYF
>-|TRBV7-2|-|TRBJ2-2
TGTGCCAGCAGCTTGGGACTCAACACCGGGGAGCTGTTTTTT
CASSLGLNTGELFF
>-|TRBV13|-|TRBJ2-2
TGTGCCAGCAGCTTAGTCCGGAGCAACACCGGGGAGCTGTTTTTT
CASSLVRSNTGELFF
>-|TRBV18|-|TRBJ2-1
TGTGCCAGCTCATCGCGTCAGGGGAATGAGCAGTTCTTC
CASSSRQGNEQFF
>-|TRBV18|-|TRBJ1-4
TGTGCCAGCTCACCAGCAGGGAACGAAAAACTGTTTTTT
CASSPAGNEKLFF
>-|TRBV5-6|TRBD2|TRBJ2-3
TGTGCCAGCATCGAATCCGGGACTAGCGGGAAGACAGATACGCAGTATTTT
CASIESGTSGKTDTQYF
>-|TRBV5-4|-|TRBJ2-2
TGTGCCAGCAGCTTGCGACAGGTGGACCCCGGGGAGCTGTTTTTT
CASSLRQVDPGELFF